The text below deals with one TCR beta chain. The read finishes 3 residues shy of the CDR3 end, and the germline J gene is used to complete it. This sample stems from a study of T cells in women clearing cervical HPV infection. Study details: Controls' single incident HPV16 infection cleared within 12 months without precancer.

Measured with immunoSEQ multiplex PCR; TCRdb has only the in-frame clones, and not every one. The sample table sets out 25,000 to 35,000 clones. V lost 8 bases, J lost 0 bases, and 10 bases lay in between. The CDR3 loop spans 14 amino acids. Germline CDR1 and CDR2: SGHAT and FQNNGV. The sequence came from a woman aged 18 to 75 with a cervical HPV16 infection that either progressed to CIN3+ or cleared (not recorded which). This chain uses TRBV11-2 with TRBJ1-4, with D perhaps matching TRBD1 (5 bases). The sample taken for sequencing was blood buffy coat. CDR3 amino acids: CASGPRATNEKLFF. The sequenced part of the CDR3 DNA is TGTGCCAGCGGCCCCAGGGCAACTAATGAAAAA.